The 28 T cell receptor beta chains in this list originate from one sample, sequenced in a study of early T cells in non-severe SARS-CoV-2 infection. TCRdb reanalysed the 5' RACE reads using MiXCR and keeps one entry per CDR3 protein. The table includes tens of thousands of distinct CDR3 sequences, about 9.1% detected once. Sequenced input: whole blood. The source is an adult who was a healthcare worker with PCR-confirmed SARS-CoV-2 infection or an uninfected control (not recorded which).

This clonotype occurred a few times. This chain links TRBV4-2 with TRBJ1-2; D might be TRBD1 (5 bases). The CDR3 runs to 17 residues. Between the trimmed V and J ends, which lost 2 bases and 4 bases, there was a span of 20 bases. The V gene's germline CDR1 is LGHNA and CDR2 YNFKEQ. CDR3 protein: CASSQRPGTDRGYGYTF. The CDR3 DNA is TGTGCCAGCAGCCAAAGGCCTGGGACGGACCGGGGCTATGGCTACACCTTC.

The table lists this clonotype with a few counts. V and J are TRBV24-1 and TRBJ2-2; D is possibly TRBD1 or TRBD2 (5 bases each). CDR3 size: 15 residues. V lost 2 bases and J lost 6, with 12 bases in between. CDR1 is KGHDR, CDR2 SFDVKD, per germline. CDR3 sequence reads: CATSDSRGLSGELFF. Written as DNA, the CDR3 is TGTGCCACCAGTGATTCCCGGGGCCTTTCCGGGGAGCTGTTTTTT.

This clonotype was detected ten times or more. The V and J genes are TRBV20-1 and TRBJ1-5; D gene unclear. Germline V lookup: CDR1 DFQATT, CDR2 SNEGSKA (reference sequence). This CDR3 has 15 residues. Trimming removed 0 bases at V and 3 bases at J, with 12 bases between. This chain's CDR3 is CSARDSESLNQPQHF. Here the CDR3 DNA reads TGCAGTGCTAGAGATTCGGAATCGCTCAATCAGCCCCAGCATTTT.

This chain connects TRBV7-6 to TRBJ2-5, with D perhaps TRBD1 (7 bases). The CDR3 covers 15 residues. Trimming pared 6 bases from V and 5 bases from J, leaving 19 bases between. Per the germline V gene, CDR1 is SGHVS and CDR2 is FNYEAQ. The CDR3 DNA is TGTGCCAGCAGAGATCCAGGCAGGGGGGTGGAGACCCAGTACTTC. This encodes CASRDPGRGVETQYF.

This clonotype was recorded many times. The gene calls are TRBV2 and TRBJ2-1; 11 bases fit TRBD2. Germline CDR1 SNHLY, CDR2 FYNNEI. V trimming: 4 bases; J trimming: 7 bases; junction bases outside the gene matches: 6. This CDR3 has 15 residues. The CDR3 nucleotides read TGTGCCAGCAGTGCCAGGGCTAGCGGGGGGAATGAGCAGTTCTTC. This translates into CASSARASGGNEQFF.

This clonotype was seen repeatedly, ten times or more. Relative to the germline gene, one junction end is altered; a read error may explain this. The chain is built from TRBV7-2 and TRBJ1-2, with D tentatively TRBD1 (5 bases). The germline V gene encodes CDR1 SGHTA and CDR2 FQGNSA. The length of the CDR3 is 15 residues. The CDR3 is CASSLATTVNYGYTF. The CDR3 nucleotides are TGTGCCAGCAGCCTAGCGACGACAGTTAACTATGGCTACACCTTC.

In this sample, this clonotype turned up many times. This chain connects TRBV9 to TRBJ1-2; D perhaps matches TRBD1 (5 bases). V lost 0 bases to trimming and J lost 4 bases, with 7 bases between them. The CDR3 runs to 13 residues. Looked up from germline, CDR1 is SGDLS and CDR2 is YYNGEE. CDR3 coding DNA: TGTGCCAGCAGCGTAGGCAGGGCCTATGGCTACACCTTC. Translation gives CASSVGRAYGYTF.

To note about this clonotype: Relative to the germline gene, one junction end is altered; a read error may explain this. V and J are TRBV18 and TRBJ1-3, with TRBD1 as a possible D gene (5 bases). Germline-derived CDR1 and CDR2 are KGHSH and LQKENI. The CDR3 has 16 amino acids. CDR3 sequence: CVSSPGQAYSGNTIYF. CDR3 bases: TGTGTCAGCTCACCGGGGCAGGCGTACTCTGGAAACACCATATATTTT. Complete variable domain (other parts from reference TRBV18 and TRBJ1-3): NAGVMQNPRHLVRRRGQEARLRCSPMKGHSHVYWYRQLPEEGLKFMVYLQKENIIDESGMPKERFSAEFPKEGPSILRIQQVVRGDSAAYFCVSSPGQAYSGNTIYFGEGSWLTVV.

This clonotype has a count of ten or more. The rearrangement uses TRBV9 and TRBJ2-5, with 11 bases aligning to TRBD2. After removal of 4 bases from V and 4 bases from J, the junction contained 3 bases not matched to a gene. CDR3 length equals 14 residues. The germline gives CDR1 SGDLS, CDR2 YYNGEE. The CDR3: CASSPGLAGETQYF. CDR3 coding DNA: TGTGCCAGCAGCCCAGGACTAGCGGGAGAGACCCAGTACTTC.

This clonotype showed up just once. This chain links TRBV24-1 with TRBJ2-2; D ambiguous. V was pared by 4 bases and J by 4 bases, with 9 bases between. Germline-derived CDR1 and CDR2 are KGHDR and SFDVKD. The CDR3 has 14 residues. In DNA, the CDR3 is TGTGCCACCAGTGAATGGGAACTCACCGGGGAGCTGTTTTTT. It codes for CATSEWELTGELFF.

The table lists this clonotype with a few counts. The CDR3 reads CASRTDSPYGYTF. The CDR3 DNA reads as TGTGCCAGCAGAACGGACAGCCCATATGGCTACACCTTC. The chain couples TRBV28 to TRBJ1-2; TRBD1 is a possible D gene (6 bases). CDR3 size: 13 residues. The germline V gene has CDR1 MDHEN and CDR2 SYDVKM. Trimming took 6 bases from V and 5 from J, leaving 13 bases between them.

V usage is TRBV3-1 and J usage is TRBJ2-4, with 9 nucleotides matching TRBD1. CDR1 is LGHDT and CDR2 is YNNKEL in the germline V gene (reference sequence). The J segment lost 7 bases and the V segment lost 4 bases, leaving 8 bases of the junction unmatched. This CDR3 contains 15 residues. CDR3 in amino acids: CASSLKPDRGNIQYF. The CDR3 coding sequence is TGTGCCAGCAGCCTTAAACCAGACAGGGGGAACATTCAGTACTTC. The full variable domain, rest sourced from reference TRBV3-1 and TRBJ2-4, is DTAVSQTPKYLVTQMGNDKSIKCEQNLGHDTMYWYKQDSKKFLKIMFSYNNKELIINETVPNRFSPKSPDKAHLNLHINSLELGDSAVYFCASSLKPDRGNIQYFGAGTRLSVL.

This clonotype appeared many times. This CDR3 reads CAISVAGVEEQYF. The CDR3 DNA reads TGTGCCATCAGTGTGGCCGGGGTCGAAGAGCAGTACTTC. The chain carries TRBV10-3 and TRBJ2-7; D possibly corresponds to TRBD2 (5 bases). The CDR3 sequence is 13 residues long. CDR1 and CDR2 from the germline V gene are ENHRY and SYGVKD. Trimming took 4 bases from V and 7 from J, leaving 14 bases between them.

The genes are TRBV7-9 and TRBJ2-5; unclear D gene. This CDR3 has 15 amino acids. Between the trimmed V and J ends, which lost 3 bases and 0 bases, there was a span of 11 bases. Germline values: CDR1 SEHNR, CDR2 FQNEAQ (reference sequence). The DNA for the CDR3 is TGTGCCAGCAGCTTGGGGATAGCTAACCAAGAGACCCAGTACTTC. It translates to CASSLGIANQETQYF.

This clonotype was seen at least ten times. The V call is TRBV6-1, the J call TRBJ1-4; a possible D gene is TRBD1 (6 bases). Per germline, CDR1 MNHNS and CDR2 SASEGT. This CDR3 region has 14 residues. V gave up 7 bases and J gave up 16 bases, with 25 bases separating them. Written as DNA, the CDR3 is TGTGCCAGCACGAGCCAAGCAACGGGGGGGCGCCAGTTTTTT. It yields the protein CASTSQATGGRQFF.

This clonotype was recorded many times. This chain uses TRBV19 with TRBJ2-1; 8 bases map to TRBD1. This CDR3 comprises 14 residues. The J segment lost 4 bases and the V segment lost 7 bases, leaving 6 bases of the junction unmatched. Germline CDR1 reads LNHDA; CDR2 reads SQIVND (reference sequence). The CDR3 coding sequence is TGTGCCAGTAAGTGGGGACAGGCGTACAATGAGCAGTTCTTC. As protein: CASKWGQAYNEQFF. Variable domain in full (rest from reference TRBV19 and TRBJ2-1): DGGITQSPKYLFRKEGQNVTLSCEQNLNHDAMYWYRQDPGQGLRLIYYSQIVNDFQKGDIAEGYSVSREKKESFPLTVTSAQKNPTAFYLCASKWGQAYNEQFFGPGTRLTVL.

This clonotype turned up a few times. V and J are TRBV12-3 or TRBV12-4 and TRBJ1-1, with TRBD1 as a possible D gene (6 bases). The CDR3 runs 12 residues. V gave up 6 bases and J gave up 3 bases, with 8 bases separating them. The DNA for the CDR3 is TGTGCCAGCAGCACAGGGTACACTGAAGCTTTCTTT. It is translated as CASSTGYTEAFF.

This clonotype has a handful of counts. V and J are TRBV6-2 or TRBV6-3 and TRBJ2-1; D not certain. Trimming shortened V by 4 bases and J by 1 base, and 8 bases separated the two germline ends. Germline V CDR1 and CDR2: MNHEY, SVGEGT. CDR3 length: 14 amino acids. CDR3 loop: CASSFGASYNEQFF. Here the CDR3 DNA reads TGTGCCAGCAGTTTTGGAGCGTCCTACAATGAGCAGTTCTTC.

This clonotype was observed at least ten times. This chain connects TRBV20-1 to TRBJ1-2; no firm D call. The germline V and J ends were trimmed by 5 bases and 7 bases, with 11 bases remaining between them. The germline V gene encodes CDR1 DFQATT and CDR2 SNEGSKA (reference sequence). The CDR3 spans 11 residues. The CDR3 sequence is CSAPGGFGYTF. CDR3 coding DNA: TGCAGTGCTCCAGGCGGTTTTGGCTACACCTTC.

A few counts support this clonotype. The gene calls are TRBV5-1 and TRBJ2-7, with D perhaps matching TRBD1 (6 bases). CDR1 is SGHRS and CDR2 is YFSETQ in the germline V gene. Trimming removed 6 bases from V and 2 bases from J, with 15 bases in between. This CDR3 has 14 amino acids. The CDR3 spells CASTVGDTTYEQYF. CDR3 nucleotide sequence: TGCGCCAGCACCGTTGGGGACACTACCTACGAGCAGTACTTC. The full variable domain, with the rest looked up from reference TRBV5-1 and TRBJ2-7, is KAGVTQTPRYLIKTRGQQVTLSCSPISGHRSVSWYQQTPGQGLQFLFEYFSETQRNKGNFPGRFSGRQFSNSRSEMNVSTLELGDSALYLCASTVGDTTYEQYFGPGTRLTVT.

Ten or more counts support this clonotype. The chain carries TRBV18 and TRBJ1-5, with TRBD1 identical over 10 bases. CDR1 KGHSH and CDR2 LQKENI come from the germline V gene. Trimming took 6 bases from V and 3 from J; bases not matched to a gene: 5. This CDR3 has 15 residues. CDR3 coding DNA: TGTGCCAGCTCTCAGGGACAGGGGCTCAATCAGCCCCAGCATTTT. It yields the protein CASSQGQGLNQPQHF.

The sample holds a few counts of this clonotype. This chain joins TRBV6-1 and TRBJ2-3; D call uncertain. V gave up 4 bases and J gave up 5 bases, with 7 bases separating them. The CDR3 consists of 12 residues. Germline V gene sequence: CDR1 MNHNS, CDR2 SASEGT. CDR3: CASSVLVDTQYF. CDR3 nucleotides: TGTGCCAGCAGTGTCCTCGTAGATACGCAGTATTTT.

This clonotype was seen more than once but under ten times. The gene calls are TRBV11-2 and TRBJ2-7; 10 nucleotides agree with TRBD1. Trimming at V came to 0 bases and at J to 4 bases, leaving 9 bases not matched to a gene. The CDR3 is made up of 17 amino acids. Germline V gene sequence: CDR1 SGHAT, CDR2 FQNNGV. In DNA form, the CDR3 reads TGTGCCAGCAGCTTAGATCCCCGGACAGGGGGGGAATACGAGCAGTACTTC. Translating it yields CASSLDPRTGGEYEQYF.

This clonotype was seen repeatedly, ten times or more. V is TRBV30 and J is TRBJ1-4, with D uncertain. V shed 3 bases and J shed 7 bases, with 15 bases lying between them. The CDR3 is made up of 14 amino acids. CDR1 is GTSNPN, CDR2 SVGIG, per germline (reference sequence). CDR3 protein: CAWRIHPNGEKLFF. CDR3 bases: TGTGCCTGGAGGATCCACCCAAACGGTGAAAAACTGTTTTTT.

There are many counts of this clonotype. V and J are TRBV9 and TRBJ2-7, with TRBD1 matching over 7 bases. Trimming removed 4 bases from V and 9 bases from J; junction bases left unmatched: 10. This CDR3 comprises 13 residues. Germline loops: CDR1 SGDLS, CDR2 YYNGEE. The DNA for the CDR3 is TGTGCCAGCAGCCGGGGTGATGGACAGGTGCAGTACTTC. This gives the protein CASSRGDGQVQYF.

There are many counts of this clonotype. The chain combines TRBV2 with TRBJ2-1, with D tentatively TRBD2 (6 bases). This CDR3 is built from 15 residues. The ends were cut back, 0 bases at V and 3 bases at J, with 9 bases in the middle. Germline loops: CDR1 SNHLY, CDR2 FYNNEI. CDR3 DNA: TGTGCCAGCAGTGAAGCGGGGGGATTCTACAATGAGCAGTTCTTC. Translating it yields CASSEAGGFYNEQFF.

The sample holds a few counts of this clonotype. The chain joins TRBV29-1 to TRBJ2-1; no definite D call. The CDR3 totals 11 residues. The V end lost 7 bases, the J end lost 9 bases, and 13 bases lay between the germline ends. The germline CDR1 and CDR2 sequences are SQVTM and ANQGSEA. For the CDR3, the DNA is TGCAGCGCCCCGGAAAGCACTGAGCAGTTCTTC. Amino acid sequence: CSAPESTEQFF.

The rearrangement uses TRBV20-1 and TRBJ1-3; D is unclear. Germline V gene data show CDR1 as DFQATT and CDR2 as SNEGSKA (reference sequence). The length of the CDR3 is 14 residues. V gave up 3 bases and J gave up 0 bases, with 9 bases separating them. Here the CDR3 reads CSASASFSGNTIYF. The CDR3 bases are TGCAGTGCTAGCGCAAGTTTCTCTGGAAACACCATATATTTT.